Sequencing of this T cell receptor beta chain was carried out in a study of T cells in Graves' hyperthyroidism and ophthalmopathy. This CDR3 region has 14 residues. Germline CDR1 is SGHAT and CDR2 is FQNNGV. V lost 1 base, J lost 2 bases, and 9 bases lay in between. Amplification of TCR beta CDR3 regions used RNA as the template. RT-PCR in the first round (using the HTBI primer set) targeted the TCR CDR3. In TCRdb, the multiplex PCR reads were re-called with MiXCR into one record per CDR3 protein. The table records roughly 380,000 distinct CDR3 sequences, about an eighth of them present only once. Patients aged 18 to 65 had newly diagnosed hyperthyroidism lasting under 2 months. Diagnoses were established using clinical symptoms, serum thyroxine and TRAb, thyroid ultrasound and orbital computed tomography. This clonotype was seen ten or more times.

Sequencing was performed on blood. This TCR came from a woman under 30 with Graves' hyperthyroidism. V gene TRBV11-2 combines with J gene TRBJ2-7; D not certain. This chain's CDR3 is CASSLAGFTYEQYF. The DNA for the CDR3 is TGTGCCAGCAGCTTAGCAGGATTTACCTACGAGCAGTACTTC.